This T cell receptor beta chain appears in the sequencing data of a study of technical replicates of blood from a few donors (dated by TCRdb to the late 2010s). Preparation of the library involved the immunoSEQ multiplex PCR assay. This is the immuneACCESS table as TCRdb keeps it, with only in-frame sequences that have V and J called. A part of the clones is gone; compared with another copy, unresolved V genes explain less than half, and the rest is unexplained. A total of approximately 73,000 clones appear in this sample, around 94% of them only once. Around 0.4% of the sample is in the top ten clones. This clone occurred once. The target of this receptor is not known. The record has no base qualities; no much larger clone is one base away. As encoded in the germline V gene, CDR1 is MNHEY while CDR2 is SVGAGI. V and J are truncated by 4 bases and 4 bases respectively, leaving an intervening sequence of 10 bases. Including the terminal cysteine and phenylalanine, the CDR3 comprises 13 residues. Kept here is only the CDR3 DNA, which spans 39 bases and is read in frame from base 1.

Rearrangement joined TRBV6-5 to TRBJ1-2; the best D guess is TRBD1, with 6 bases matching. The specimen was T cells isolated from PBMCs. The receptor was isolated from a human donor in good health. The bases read TGTGCCAGCAGTTTCCTGACAGGCTATGGCTACACCTTC. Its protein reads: CASSFLTGYGYTF.